Each of the 18 T cell receptor beta chains below was sequenced from the same sample in a study of blood T cell repertoires in COVID-19. TCRdb's table, derived via immunoSEQ multiplex PCR, lists solely in-frame clones and lacks some. The sample yields 85,000 to 100,000 clones, around nine tenths seen once. The sample consisted of peripheral blood. These TCRs come from a man between 45 and 60 years old with COVID-19, enrolled during active disease.

V and J are TRBV6-6 and TRBJ1-1; D may be TRBD1 (5 bases). Trimming removed 4 bases at V and 4 bases at J, with 7 bases between. The germline V gene encodes CDR1 MNHNY and CDR2 SVGAGI (reference sequence). This CDR3 contains 12 residues. CDR3 region: CASSFGGTEAFF. In nucleotides, the CDR3 is TGTGCCAGCAGTTTCGGGGGCACTGAAGCTTTCTTT.

This clone showed up just once. The chain is built from TRBV11-2 and TRBJ1-2; 9 nucleotides align to TRBD1. The V segment lost 6 bases and the J segment 9 bases; nucleotides outside the gene matches: 8. Germline CDR1 is SGHAT and CDR2 is FQNNGV. The CDR3 is 13 amino acids. CDR3 in amino acids: CASRPTGGESYTF. The CDR3 bases are TGTGCCAGCAGACCGACAGGGGGAGAGAGCTACACCTTC.

The J gene is TRBJ1-5, the V gene TRBV7-2, with TRBD1 as a possible D gene (6 bases). Looked up from germline, CDR1 is SGHTA and CDR2 is FQGNSA. The CDR3 extends over 15 amino acids. Deletions cut 1 base from V and 3 bases from J, with 10 bases between. CDR3 residues: CASSLGSGDNQPQHF. The CDR3 bases are TGTGCCAGCAGCTTAGGGTCAGGGGACAATCAGCCCCAGCATTTT.

V and J are TRBV7-9 and TRBJ1-4; TRBD1 aligns across 10 bases. CDR1 and CDR2 from the germline V gene are SEHNR and FQNEAQ (reference sequence). The CDR3 spans 15 residues. The V segment lost 5 bases and the J segment 6 bases; nucleotides outside the gene matches: 6. The CDR3 sequence is CASSPWTGGYEKLFF. CDR3 nucleotides: TGTGCCAGCAGCCCATGGACAGGGGGTTATGAAAAACTGTTTTTT.

The CDR3 DNA sequence: TGTGCCAGCAGCTTAGACGTAGCGGGGCCCGGGACCCAGTACTTC. Protein: CASSLDVAGPGTQYF. The chain links TRBV7-2 to TRBJ2-5; 8 nucleotides match TRBD2. Germline V gives CDR1 SGHTA, CDR2 FQGNSA. V dropped 1 base and J dropped 7; count of bases not matched to a gene: 8. This CDR3 has 15 residues.

The chain joins TRBV3-1 (or the pseudogene TRBV3-2) to TRBJ1-1, with a possible D match to TRBD1 (5 bases). This CDR3 contains 17 residues. V lost 5 bases to trimming and J lost 4 bases, with 23 bases between them. Germline-derived CDR1 and CDR2 are LGHDT and YNNKEL (reference sequence). DNA for the CDR3: TGTGCCAGCAGCGCCCCCGGTGGAGAAGGGAGGGGCACTGAAGCTTTCTTT. Amino acids: CASSAPGGEGRGTEAFF.

The chain carries TRBV24-1 and TRBJ2-7; TRBD1 agrees at 11 bases. V shed 4 bases and J 1 base; nucleotides not matched to a gene: 5. CDR1 is KGHDR, CDR2 SFDVKD, per germline. This CDR3 comprises 16 residues. CDR3 protein: CATSDSGTGGSYEQYF. DNA for the CDR3: TGTGCCACCAGTGACTCCGGGACAGGGGGGTCCTACGAGCAGTACTTC.

The V and J genes are TRBV7-2 and TRBJ2-7; D is undetermined. The CDR3 length is 12 residues. The V and J ends lost 1 base and 6 bases respectively, with 7 bases between them. CDR1 and CDR2 from the germline V gene are SGHTA and FQGNSA. CDR3 loop: CASSLGLAEQYF. The CDR3 coding sequence is TGTGCCAGCAGCTTAGGGCTTGCCGAGCAGTACTTC. Supplemented by reference TRBV7-2 and TRBJ2-7, the full variable domain reads GAGVSQSPSNKVTEKGKDVELRCDPISGHTALYWYRQSLGQGLEFLIYFQGNSAPDKSGLPSDRFSAERTGGSVSTLTIQRTQQEDSAVYLCASSLGLAEQYFGPGTRLTVT.

The chain couples TRBV5-1 to TRBJ1-1, with D perhaps matching TRBD1 (5 bases). Trimming cost V 6 bases and J 1 base, with 13 bases left between them. Per germline, CDR1 SGHRS and CDR2 YFSETQ. The CDR3 is 14 residues long. The CDR3, as DNA: TGCGCCAGCACCCCCTGGGGCGAGAACACTGAAGCTTTCTTT. Translation: CASTPWGENTEAFF.

This clone was detected only once. This chain uses TRBV2 with TRBJ1-1, with D unclear. In germline, CDR1 is SNHLY, CDR2 FYNNEI. V was clipped by 4 bases and J by 4 bases, with 10 bases between them. The CDR3 loop spans 13 amino acids. CDR3: CASSGAAGTEAFF. The CDR3, as DNA: TGTGCCAGCAGTGGAGCAGCGGGCACTGAAGCTTTCTTT.

The genes are TRBV18 and TRBJ1-3; 8 bases are a match to TRBD1. J was trimmed by 0 bases and V by 5 bases; bases with no gene match: 3. Germline V gene lookup returns CDR1 KGHSH and CDR2 LQKENI. The CDR3 is 15 amino acids. The CDR3: CASSSTGGSGNTIYF. DNA for the CDR3: TGTGCCAGCTCATCCACAGGGGGCTCTGGAAACACCATATATTTT. Variable domain in full (rest from reference TRBV18 and TRBJ1-3): NAGVMQNPRHLVRRRGQEARLRCSPMKGHSHVYWYRQLPEEGLKFMVYLQKENIIDESGMPKERFSAEFPKEGPSILRIQQVVRGDSAAYFCASSSTGGSGNTIYFGEGSWLTVV.

The chain has TRBV12-5 and TRBJ1-2; 7 bases line up with TRBD1. This CDR3 contains 13 residues. CDR1 and CDR2 (germline): LGHNT, FRNRAP. V dropped 10 bases and J dropped 4; count of bases not matched to a gene: 9. CDR3 nucleotides: TGTGCTAACCCCCGGGACAGAATCTATGGCTACACCTTC. It specifies CANPRDRIYGYTF.

The V gene is TRBV25-1, the J gene TRBJ2-3; D ambiguous. V was pared by 6 bases and J by 0 bases, with 13 bases between. Germline loops: CDR1 MGHDK, CDR2 SYGVNS. The length of the CDR3 is 15 residues. The CDR3 sequence: CASSGEKNSTDTQYF. The CDR3 DNA sequence: TGTGCCAGCAGCGGAGAGAAAAATAGCACAGATACGCAGTATTTT. Using reference TRBV25-1 and TRBJ2-3 for the parts outside the CDR3, the full variable domain is EADIYQTPRYLVIGTGKKITLECSQTMGHDKMYWYQQDPGMELHLIHYSYGVNSTEKGDLSSESTVSRIRTEHFPLTLESARPSHTSQYLCASSGEKNSTDTQYFGPGTRLTVL.

V gene TRBV7-6 combines with J gene TRBJ2-7, with D uncertain. The CDR3 totals 16 residues. The germline CDR1 and CDR2 sequences are SGHVS and FNYEAQ. Trimming removed 1 base at V and 2 bases at J, with 15 bases between. The CDR3 reads CASSLGVRQTTYEQYF. The DNA of the CDR3 is TGTGCCAGCAGCTTAGGAGTAAGGCAGACAACCTACGAGCAGTACTTC.

The rearrangement joins TRBV6-5 to TRBJ1-2; 7 bases align to TRBD1. Germline assignment: CDR1 MNHEY and CDR2 SVGAGI. Trimming at V came to 5 bases and at J to 4 bases, leaving 7 bases not matched to a gene. This CDR3 has 14 amino acids. The CDR3: CASSTIRDSYGYTF. DNA for the CDR3: TGTGCCAGCAGTACCATCCGGGACAGCTATGGCTACACCTTC.

This chain uses TRBV2 with TRBJ1-5; 7 bases map to TRBD1. V shed 2 bases, J shed 3 bases, and the junction held 7 bases outside the gene matches. From germline, CDR1 is SNHLY and CDR2 FYNNEI. The CDR3 runs to 16 residues. The CDR3 region is CASSERGRADNQPQHF. Here the CDR3 DNA reads TGTGCCAGCAGTGAAAGGGGGCGTGCTGACAATCAGCCCCAGCATTTT.

The chain couples TRBV29-1 to TRBJ2-7; no reliable D call. V was cut by 0 bases and J by 2 bases, with 5 bases left in between. Per the germline V gene, CDR1 is SQVTM and CDR2 is ANQGSEA. This CDR3 spans 12 amino acids. The DNA of the CDR3 is TGCAGCGTTGAAGAAAGCCCCTACGAGCAGTACTTC. Protein product: CSVEESPYEQYF.

This chain links TRBV12-5 with TRBJ2-1, with D perhaps matching TRBD2 (5 bases). Per germline, CDR1 LGHNT and CDR2 FRNRAP. Trimming left V 8 bases short and J 5 bases short, with 13 bases between. The CDR3 is made up of 13 amino acids. CDR3 nucleotides: TGTGCTAGTTTTATCTGGAGGCACAATGAGCAGTTCTTC. Encoded protein: CASFIWRHNEQFF. The full variable domain, completed using reference TRBV12-5 and TRBJ2-1, is DARVTQTPRHKVTEMGQEVTMRCQPILGHNTVFWYRQTMMQGLELLAYFRNRAPLDDSGMPKDRFSAEMPDATLATLKIQPSEPRDSAVYFCASFIWRHNEQFFGPGTRLTVL.